The entry below describes one T cell receptor (beta chain). This sample is drawn from a study of T cell changes during pregnancy in multiple sclerosis. The CDR3 covers 15 residues. The V segment lost 5 bases and the J segment 8 bases; nucleotides outside the gene matches: 5. In germline, CDR1 is LNHDA, CDR2 SQIVND (reference sequence). Sequencing used immunoSEQ multiplex PCR; TCRdb keeps in-frame clones, though not all of them. The table records roughly 93,000 clones, 75% to 95% of them present only once. This chain joins TRBV19 and TRBJ2-1, with 14 positions matching TRBD2. This TCR came from a female donor with multiple sclerosis, enrolled in a pregnancy study. This specimen consisted of peripheral blood, obtained before pregnancy. The chain's CDR3 is CASSPGLAGGYEQFF. The CDR3 DNA reads as TGTGCCAGTAGTCCCGGACTAGCGGGAGGTTATGAGCAGTTCTTC.